Listed below are T cell receptor beta chains from one sample, sequenced in a study of tumor and adjacent non-tumor tissue in lung cancer. TCRdb analysed the multiplex PCR reads with MiXCR anew, one entry per CDR3 protein. This sample has more than 70,000 distinct CDR3 sequences, with about three fifths found just once. Sample: lung tumor tissue. These TCRs come from an older man with non-small cell lung cancer. The conserved cysteine and the conserved F or W are not part of the CDR3 here. Part of the rows lack a size; the others show once, few, many or a class for expanded clones.

TRBV20-1,TRBJ2-2,many,SARVQGGSEVTGELF
TRBV7-8,TRBJ2-3,-,ASSSWTRKATDTPY
TRBV12-3/TRBV12-4,TRBJ1-2,-,ASSLVPGGYSYT
TRBV11-2,TRBJ2-7,medium-sized,ASSLNRGYEQY
TRBV7-8,TRBJ2-1,-,ASGPSRRLASDEQF
TRBV6-6,TRBJ2-7,once,ASSPRCGGSRSWYEQY
TRBV29-1,TRBJ2-1,-,SVALQDPRYNEQF
TRBV11-2,TRBJ2-7,-,VSSLGDRCYEQY
TRBV6-5,TRBJ2-1,-,VSSSPSRSGSDNEQF
TRBV12-3/TRBV12-4,TRBJ2-7,-,AGSLLQGAYEQY